The rows below give T cell receptor beta chains drawn from one sample of a study of OX40 agonist ivuxolimab in advanced cancers. Repertoires were generated with immunoSEQ multiplex PCR, while TCRdb's copy carries only in-frame clones and drops some. The sample lists approximately 70,000 clones, around 88% occurring once. Sample: CD4+ or CD8+ T cells sorted from blood, taken in a trial of the OX40 agonist ivuxolimab. All receptors derive from an adult with an advanced solid tumor such as melanoma, head and neck, liver or kidney cancer. Both conserved end residues are trimmed from each CDR3.

j_call | v_call | cdr3_aa
TRBJ2-1 | TRBV5-1 | ASRRAYNEQF
TRBJ1-5 | TRBV19 | ASSRQGGQPQH
TRBJ2-2 | TRBV6-5 | ASSPYIGELF
TRBJ1-1 | TRBV29-1 | SVRQADTEAF
TRBJ1-2 | TRBV6-4 | ASSPTPGAPYGYT
TRBJ2-5 | TRBV6-5 | ASSPGRGREGTQY
TRBJ1-4 | TRBV11-3 | ASSFNRGSEKLF
TRBJ2-5 | TRBV7-9 | ASLDLGGDRETQY
TRBJ2-5 | TRBV7-3 | ASSPGEGTQY
TRBJ2-3 | TRBV9 | ASSPTTGTAADTQY
TRBJ2-6 | TRBV4-3 | ASSPPGSGANVLT
TRBJ2-3 | TRBV10-3 | AISAGQGLITDTQY
TRBJ2-7 | TRBV7-8 | ASSLRVVNEQY
TRBJ1-2 | TRBV19 | ASSNDRYYGYT
TRBJ2-5 | TRBV7-6 | ASSSYGRTRETQY
TRBJ1-5 | TRBV30 | AWSGGDGQPQH
TRBJ2-5 | TRBV5-1 | ASSLVGRQETQY
TRBJ2-1 | TRBV10-1 | ASSDGWTSGGPSRQF
TRBJ2-2 | TRBV7-9 | ASSLYGDHTGELF
TRBJ1-2 | TRBV7-2 | ASSLVGLQGSNYGYT
TRBJ2-3 | TRBV5-6 | ASSLLGQGSTDTQY
TRBJ2-7 | TRBV7-8 | ASSLAQKGAISYEQY
TRBJ2-5 | TRBV5-5 | ASSLTWTGTRETQY
TRBJ2-6 | TRBV7-6 | ASSLASPIGRGANVLT
TRBJ2-3 | TRBV5-1 | ASRGTSGGPTDTQY
TRBJ2-7 | TRBV7-9 | ASSSATGIPYEQY
TRBJ1-1 | TRBV7-2 | ASSRNPGSEAF
TRBJ1-5 | TRBV27 | ASSSFNQPQH
TRBJ1-2 | TRBV2 | ASRLSWQGLNYGYT
TRBJ2-3 | TRBV7-2 | ASSLTMTSGSTDTQY
TRBJ1-5 | TRBV19 | ASSTYNQPQH
TRBJ1-1 | TRBV19 | ASSATPMNTEAF
TRBJ2-4 | TRBV4-1 | ASSHFRDPGDIQY
TRBJ1-1 | TRBV7-2 | ASSQGNARNTEAF
TRBJ2-5 | TRBV29-1 | SVVQGAGETQY
TRBJ2-2 | TRBV5-4 | ASSFGTENTGELF
TRBJ1-2 | TRBV30 | AWAPEGGYGYT
TRBJ2-2 | TRBV6-5 | ASSYSTGSGTGELF
TRBJ1-2 | TRBV4-1 | ASSQVVGGQGRYGYT
. | TRBV5-4 | ASSGSRTGTYEQY
TRBJ2-7 | TRBV5-6 | ASSFKGSYEQY
TRBJ2-5 | TRBV30 | AWGTQGQETQY
TRBJ1-5 | TRBV19 | ASSMNRGQPQH
. | TRBV7-8 | ASIPVQGLAGHEQY
TRBJ2-5 | TRBV7-6 | ASSTGLTGTQY
TRBJ1-3 | TRBV20-1 | SAKIGDTIY
TRBJ2-6 | TRBV27 | ASSLGQDNSGANVLT
TRBJ2-2 | TRBV5-1 | ASSPQGLDTGELF
TRBJ1-2 | TRBV6-4 | ASSGGGARGYT
TRBJ1-2 | TRBV21-1 | ASSNRETGEGDGYT
TRBJ2-5 | TRBV5-1 | ASGRTGETQY
TRBJ1-5 | TRBV28 | ASSLSLAGGNNQPQH
TRBJ2-7 | TRBV30 | AWSVDSVQY
TRBJ2-2 | TRBV15 | ATSRSPGLSSGELF
TRBJ1-6 | TRBV5-6 | ASSLGWGLNSPLH
TRBJ2-7 | TRBV6-4 | ASSRSFYEQY
TRBJ1-1 | TRBV15 | ATSREQGGVNTEAF
TRBJ1-1 | TRBV7-2 | ASSLGWSRDTEAF
TRBJ1-2 | TRBV18 | ASSPGEDRGGGYT